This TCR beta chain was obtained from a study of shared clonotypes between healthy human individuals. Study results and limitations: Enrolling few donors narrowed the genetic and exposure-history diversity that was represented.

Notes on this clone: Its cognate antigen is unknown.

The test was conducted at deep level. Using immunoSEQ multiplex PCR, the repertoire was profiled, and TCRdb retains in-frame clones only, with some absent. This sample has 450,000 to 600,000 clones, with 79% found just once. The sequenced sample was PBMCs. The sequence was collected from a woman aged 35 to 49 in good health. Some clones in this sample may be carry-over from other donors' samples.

CDR3 DNA: TGCGCCAGCAGCTGGGGACAGGGGCTACTAGAGACCCAGTACTTC. Protein: CASSWGQGLLETQYF. The genes are TRBV5-1 and TRBJ2-5; 10 nucleotides line up with TRBD1. CDR3 length: 15 amino acids. Germline CDR1 is SGHRS and CDR2 is YFSETQ. The trim removed 3 bases at V and 4 bases at J, leaving 6 bases unmatched.